This T cell receptor (beta chain) was sequenced in a study of response to subunit inactivated influenza vaccine. Whole-study findings and limits: That few new T cells are recruited by each seasonal influenza vaccination was the authors' suggestion.

Unmatched junction bases numbered 7, after V lost 3 bases and J lost 10 bases. The CDR3 runs to 14 residues. Germline CDR1 is LGHDT and CDR2 is YNNKEL (reference sequence). About this clonotype itself: Its target is unknown.

MiXCR was run by TCRdb on the RT-PCR reads, yielding one entry per CDR3 protein. The profile shows some 540,000 distinct CDR3 sequences, roughly 23% of them singletons. These data were also reused for a study on T cells expressing NK-cell markers. That work states: Libraries used 5'RACE template switching adding universal primer site and UMIs. Seven sequenced donors out of eight were HCMV-seropositive, one seronegative.

V and J are TRBV3-1 and TRBJ2-1; TRBD1 matches at 9 bases. The material was CD4+ T cells sorted from PBMCs, obtained less than 13 days after vaccination. The sequence derives from a man aged 50 to 59 who received an inactivated influenza vaccine. Here the CDR3 reads CASSQAGQGKEQFF. The CDR3, as DNA: TGTGCCAGCAGCCAGGCCGGACAGGGGAAAGAGCAGTTCTTC.